This T cell receptor (beta chain) comes out of a study of blood T cell repertoires in COVID-19. Enrolled during active infection, Seattle patients were then followed longitudinally. Repertoires were generated with immunoSEQ multiplex PCR, while TCRdb's copy carries only in-frame clones and drops some. Here the sample spans 200,000 to 250,000 clones, approximately 84% being singletons. The clonotype comes from an elderly woman with COVID-19, enrolled during active disease. The sample consisted of peripheral blood.

The CDR3 spells CASSSGQSGSEAFF. In nucleotides, the CDR3 is TGTGCCAGCAGTTCGGGACAGAGTGGATCTGAAGCTTTCTTT. The V gene is TRBV6-5, the J gene TRBJ1-1; TRBD1 matches at 7 bases. V was pared by 4 bases and J by 6 bases, with 8 bases of the junction left unmatched. This CDR3 region has 14 residues. Germline lookup yields CDR1 MNHEY and CDR2 SVGAGI.